This T cell receptor (beta chain) appears in the sequencing data of a study of identical twins. TCRdb reanalysed the 5' RACE reads using MiXCR and keeps one entry per CDR3 protein. Among 250,000 or so distinct CDR3 sequences listed, 5.5% to 8% were seen once. V lost 3 bases to trimming and J lost 0 bases, with 11 bases between them. Germline V lookup: CDR1 WNHNN, CDR2 SYGVQD (reference sequence). There are 16 residues in the CDR3. The same sample was also used in a study of yellow fever vaccine responses in identical twins.

What was sequenced was memory (CD45RO+) T cells sorted from blood. This clonotype originated in a woman younger than 35 in good health. The chain employs TRBV10-1 and TRBJ2-2; D is uncertain. CDR3 loop: CASSEASYANTGELFF. CDR3 nucleotides: TGCGCCAGCAGTGAAGCGTCTTACGCGAACACCGGGGAGCTGTTTTTT.